The entry that follows covers one TCR beta chain sequence. As originally analysed: The assay estimated nucleated cells by amplifying reference gene primers. TCRdb's table, derived via immunoSEQ multiplex PCR, lists solely in-frame clones and lacks some. V and J calls and clone size come straight from that table; D and trimming were deduced from the DNA. The table lists more than 55,000 clones, about 90% of them singletons, with 6.9% in the top ten. The data are from a study of blood T cell repertoires in COVID-19. For the study at large: Researchers got acute and convalescent COVID-19 samples from the United States, Italy and Spain. From T cells, B-cell-depleted T cells, or PBMCs came the material, which was cDNA or gDNA.

V shed 4 bases, J shed 6 bases, and the junction held 4 bases outside the gene matches. The germline V gene encodes CDR1 LGHDT and CDR2 YNNKEL (reference sequence). The CDR3 has 14 amino acids. The specimen was peripheral blood. V is TRBV3-1 (or the pseudogene TRBV3-2) and J is TRBJ2-5; 11 positions match TRBD1. The receptor comes from a man aged 55 to 70 with active or convalescent COVID-19. The CDR3 DNA reads as TGTGCCAGCAGCCGGACAGGGGGCGGGAAGACCCAGTACTTC. Translating gives CASSRTGGGKTQYF.